Listed here are 5 T cell receptor beta chains from one sample, sequenced in a study of cytomegalovirus exposure and HLA in healthy donors. PCR involved 60 Vbeta and 13 Jbeta primers. The repertoire was sequenced with immunoSEQ multiplex PCR; TCRdb's copy has only in-frame clones and lacks some. The sample has 40,000 to 45,000 clones. Material for sequencing was PBMCs. The origin of the receptors is a man in his thirties or forties in good health and CMV-seronegative.

This chain links TRBV27 with TRBJ1-4; D gene unclear. The germline V and J ends were trimmed by 4 bases and 6 bases, with 15 bases remaining between them. CDR1 is MNHEY, CDR2 SMNVEV, per germline (reference sequence). The CDR3 is made up of 15 amino acids. CDR3 protein: CASSYSTHLYEKLFF. CDR3 DNA sequence: TGTGCCAGCAGTTATTCCACACACCTCTATGAAAAACTGTTTTTT.

The chain joins TRBV6-5 to TRBJ2-7, with TRBD2 as a possible D gene (5 bases). Between the trimmed V and J ends, which lost 5 bases and 8 bases, there was a span of 16 bases. The germline V gene has CDR1 MNHEY and CDR2 SVGAGI. The CDR3 extends over 13 amino acids. CDR3 sequence: CASSTGILGQQYF. The DNA of the CDR3 is TGTGCCAGCAGTACCGGGATTCTAGGTCAGCAGTACTTC.

This sequence joins TRBV12-5 and TRBJ1-1, with D tentatively TRBD1 (6 bases). The germline V and J ends were trimmed by 1 base and 0 bases, with 9 bases remaining between them. The CDR3 consists of 15 residues. The germline CDR1 and CDR2 sequences are LGHNT and FRNRAP. CDR3 sequence: CASGLATGLNTEAFF. The DNA for the CDR3 is TGTGCTAGTGGTTTGGCGACAGGTTTGAACACTGAAGCTTTCTTT.

The rearrangement uses TRBV5-1 and TRBJ2-5, with 7 bases matching TRBD2. The CDR3 extends over 13 amino acids. Trimming cost V 2 bases and J 4 bases; bases outside gene matches: 2. The germline gives CDR1 SGHRS, CDR2 YFSETQ. The CDR3 spells CASSFWGGETQYF. CDR3 in DNA: TGCGCCAGCAGCTTTTGGGGGGGAGAGACCCAGTACTTC.

The V and J genes are TRBV18 and TRBJ1-1, with D hard to call. The V gene lost 5 bases and the J gene lost 0 bases, with 13 bases spanning the gap. Germline-derived CDR1 and CDR2 are KGHSH and LQKENI. The CDR3 has 15 residues. The CDR3 protein is CASSTNTELNTEAFF. In DNA, the CDR3 is TGTGCCAGCTCAACGAATACTGAGTTGAACACTGAAGCTTTCTTT.